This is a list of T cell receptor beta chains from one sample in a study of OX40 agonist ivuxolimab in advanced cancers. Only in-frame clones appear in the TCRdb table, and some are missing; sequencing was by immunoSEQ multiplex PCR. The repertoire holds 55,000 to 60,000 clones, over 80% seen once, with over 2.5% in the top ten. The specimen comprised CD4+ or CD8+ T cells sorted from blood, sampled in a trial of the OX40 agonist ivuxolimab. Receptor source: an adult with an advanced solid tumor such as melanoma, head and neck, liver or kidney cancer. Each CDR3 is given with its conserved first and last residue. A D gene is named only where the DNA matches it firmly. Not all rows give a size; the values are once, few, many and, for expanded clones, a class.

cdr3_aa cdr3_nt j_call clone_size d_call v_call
CASSSRLVGGEQYF TGTGCCAGCAGCTCCCGACTAGTTGGGGGCGAGCAGTACTTC TRBJ2-7 NA NA TRBV11-2
CASSKGRGGTDTQYF TGTGCCAGCTCAAAAGGGCGCGGGGGCACAGATACGCAGTATTTT TRBJ2-3 NA NA TRBV6-4
CASSLRLGTDYEQYF TGTGCCAGCAGTTTACGCCTCGGGACTGATTACGAGCAGTACTTC TRBJ2-7 once NA TRBV27
CASSPRRAGSSGYGYTF TGTGCCAGCAGCCCCCGTAGGGCAGGGTCGAGTGGCTATGGCTACACCTTC TRBJ1-2 NA NA TRBV7-2
CASSLGQGEYEQYF TGTGCCAGCAGCCTAGGACAGGGGGAGTACGAGCAGTACTTC TRBJ2-7 NA TRBD1 TRBV5-4
CASMRAENSQETQYF TGTGCCAGCATGAGGGCAGAAAATAGCCAAGAGACCCAGTACTTC TRBJ2-5 once NA TRBV2
CASSLHRMGIEQFF TGTGCCAGCAGCTTACATCGGATGGGGATTGAGCAGTTCTTC TRBJ2-1 NA NA TRBV11-3
CASSWDSIAGVLNEQFF TGCGCCAGCAGCTGGGATTCGATAGCGGGGGTCCTCAATGAGCAGTTCTTC TRBJ2-1 NA TRBD2 TRBV5-1
CASSFGAGGGYTF TGTGCCAGCAGTTTCGGCGCCGGAGGGGGCTACACCTTC TRBJ1-2 NA NA TRBV27
CASSQEGLAGANTQYF TGTGCCAGCAGCCAAGAGGGACTAGCGGGCGCCAACACGCAGTATTTT TRBJ2-3 NA TRBD2 TRBV4-2
CAWSSMGWLSYEQYF TGTGCCTGGAGTAGCATGGGGTGGCTGTCCTACGAGCAGTACTTC TRBJ2-7 NA NA TRBV30
CASSPLTGLGELFF TGTGCCAGCAGTCCTTTAACAGGGTTGGGGGAGCTGTTTTTT TRBJ2-2 NA NA TRBV14
CASSPLRDYEQYF TGTGCCAGCTCACCACTTCGGGACTACGAGCAGTACTTC TRBJ2-7 NA NA TRBV18
CASSLDAERETQYF TGTGCCAGCAGCCTAGATGCGGAGCGAGAGACCCAGTACTTC TRBJ2-5 once NA TRBV11-3
CASSIDYTGGVGANVLTF TGTGCCAGTAGTATAGATTACACAGGGGGAGTTGGGGCCAACGTCCTGACTTTC TRBJ2-6 NA TRBD1 TRBV19
CASSQGRGVNTGELFF TGCGCCAGCAGTCAGGGGCGGGGGGTGAACACCGGGGAGCTGTTTTTT TRBJ2-2 NA TRBD2 TRBV4-3
CASSLAPSQLLHF TGCGCCAGCAGCTTGGCCCCATCTCAACTCCTCCACTTT TRBJ1-6 NA NA TRBV5-1
CASSPRGHTEAFF TGTGCCAGCTCACCAAGAGGTCACACTGAAGCTTTCTTT TRBJ1-1 few NA TRBV18
CASSNSPLAEFQETQYF TGTGCCAGCAGCAACTCCCCCCTAGCCGAATTCCAAGAGACCCAGTACTTC TRBJ2-5 few NA TRBV5-4
CASSYVRGAGEQYF TGTGCCAGCAGTTACGTGCGGGGGGCTGGCGAGCAGTACTTC TRBJ2-7 NA TRBD2 TRBV6-5
CASSYGRDRGRDTEAFF TGCGCCAGCAGCTACGGTCGGGACAGGGGGCGAGACACTGAAGCTTTCTTT TRBJ1-1 NA TRBD1 TRBV5-1
CAISLGQGYTGELFF TGTGCCATCTCACTCGGACAGGGTTACACCGGGGAGCTGTTTTTT TRBJ2-2 NA TRBD1 TRBV6-1
CASSHLNVGTSDYEQYF TGCGCCAGCAGCCACCTAAATGTCGGGACTAGCGATTACGAGCAGTACTTC TRBJ2-7 NA TRBD2 TRBV4-1
CASSDRDTGNTIYF TGTGCCAGCAGCGACAGGGATACTGGAAACACCATATATTTT TRBJ1-3 once NA TRBV9
CASSDVGQAQGTEAFF TGTGCCAGCAGTGATGTTGGCCAGGCGCAGGGCACTGAAGCTTTCTTT TRBJ1-1 NA NA TRBV2
CASSPRLQPGSYEQYF TGTGCCAGCAGCCCACGACTCCAACCGGGCTCCTACGAGCAGTACTTC TRBJ2-7 NA NA TRBV11-3
CASSEAGYEQYF TGTGCCAGCAGTGAAGCCGGCTACGAGCAGTACTTC TRBJ2-7 few NA TRBV2
CASSYSPASQYGEQYF TGTGCCAGCAGTTACTCGCCGGCTAGCCAATACGGCGAGCAGTACTTC TRBJ2-7 NA NA TRBV6-5